The 8 T cell receptor beta chains below come from one sample, sequenced in a study of blood T cell repertoires in COVID-19. Some clones are missing from TCRdb's copy, which holds only in-frame ones; the method was immunoSEQ multiplex PCR. In the table there are more than 85,000 clones, 70% to 90% of which are singletons. The material sequenced was peripheral blood. All receptors come from a man between 45 and 60 years old with active or convalescent COVID-19.

The V call is TRBV29-1, the J call TRBJ2-1, with D possibly being TRBD2 (5 bases). Per germline, CDR1 SQVTM and CDR2 ANQGSEA. V was trimmed by 3 bases and J by 12 bases, leaving 9 bases between them. The CDR3 sequence is 10 residues long. The CDR3 sequence is CSVEEAGQFF. Written as DNA, the CDR3 is TGCAGCGTTGAGGAGGCGGGGCAGTTCTTC.

J is TRBJ1-2 and V is TRBV10-2; D is unresolved. V was cut by 6 bases and J by 0 bases, with 5 bases left in between. This CDR3 has 12 residues. CDR1 is WSHSY, CDR2 SAAADI, per germline. The chain's CDR3 is CASSVANYGYTF. CDR3 bases: TGCGCCAGCAGCGTAGCTAACTATGGCTACACCTTC.

The rearrangement joins TRBV7-2 to TRBJ1-3; D is ambiguous. V lost 2 bases and J lost 1, with 9 bases in between. The CDR3 sequence is 15 residues long. Per the germline V gene, CDR1 is SGHTA and CDR2 is FQGNSA. DNA of the CDR3: TGTGCCAGCAGCTTATCCAGATCGTCTGGAAACACCATATATTTT. Protein product: CASSLSRSSGNTIYF.

The chain carries TRBV7-9 and TRBJ1-6, with unresolved D. Germline V gene data show CDR1 as SEHNR and CDR2 as FQNEAQ (reference sequence). CDR3 size: 12 residues. Trimming left V 1 base short and J 9 bases short, with 4 bases between. The CDR3 nucleotides read TGTGCCAGCAGCTTAGAAGCTTCACCCCTCCACTTT. Protein sequence: CASSLEASPLHF.

The chain combines TRBV4-2 with TRBJ2-2; 10 nucleotides line up with TRBD1. Trimming cost V 3 bases and J 7 bases; bases outside gene matches: 8. CDR3 length: 16 residues. Per germline, CDR1 LGHNA and CDR2 YNFKEQ. DNA for the CDR3: TGTGCCAGCAGCCACCTTGATGGGACAGGGGTCGGGGAGCTGTTTTTT. It yields the protein CASSHLDGTGVGELFF.

The rearrangement links TRBV5-1 to TRBJ1-3; 7 bases match TRBD1. V lost 4 bases, J lost 4 bases, and 5 bases stayed unmatched. Germline V CDR1 and CDR2: SGHRS, YFSETQ. The CDR3 is 14 residues long. CDR3 in DNA: TGCGCCAGCAGCCCCGGGACAGTCGGAAACACCATATATTTT. Protein: CASSPGTVGNTIYF.

The chain is built from TRBV28 and TRBJ1-3; tentatively, D is TRBD1 (6 bases). The CDR3 is made up of 15 amino acids. V gave up 4 bases and J gave up 2 bases, with 12 bases separating them. Looked up from germline, CDR1 is MDHEN and CDR2 is SYDVKM. CDR3 sequence reads: CASSSQTGPGNTIYF. CDR3 bases: TGTGCCAGCAGTTCTCAGACAGGTCCTGGAAACACCATATATTTT.

The chain carries TRBV19 and TRBJ1-2; 8 bases align to TRBD1. The CDR3 loop spans 14 amino acids. The junction had 12 bases not matched to a gene; V was cut back by 8 bases and J by 7 bases. Germline CDR1 reads LNHDA; CDR2 reads SQIVND (reference sequence). This CDR3 is CASLQDRGQAGYTF. The DNA of the CDR3 is TGTGCCAGTCTCCAAGACAGGGGTCAAGCTGGCTACACCTTC.